The following is a T cell receptor beta chain sequence with its context. What it recognizes is unknown. The data were taken from a study of T cells expressing NK-cell markers. Looking at the study overall: HCMV serostatus: seven of eight sequenced donors positive, one negative.

Following a re-call of the 5' RACE reads, TCRdb has one entry per CDR3 protein and lacks DNA. The sample table sets out approximately 440,000 distinct CDR3 sequences. The CDR3 is 15 residues long. Germline CDR1 reads MNHNS; CDR2 reads SASEGT. Study results and limitations: In a group of 5 to 7 donors, dominant NKG2C+ clonotypes represented about 1.0-7.5% of CD8+ T cells.

The TCR was taken from a woman aged 50 to 60 in good health. This chain uses TRBV6-1 with TRBJ1-1. Material: blood T cells: a sorted CD56 or NKG2C T cell subset, CD4+ or CD8+ T cells, or bulk PBMC T cells (not recorded which). CDR3 loop: CASSASNTGYTEAFF.